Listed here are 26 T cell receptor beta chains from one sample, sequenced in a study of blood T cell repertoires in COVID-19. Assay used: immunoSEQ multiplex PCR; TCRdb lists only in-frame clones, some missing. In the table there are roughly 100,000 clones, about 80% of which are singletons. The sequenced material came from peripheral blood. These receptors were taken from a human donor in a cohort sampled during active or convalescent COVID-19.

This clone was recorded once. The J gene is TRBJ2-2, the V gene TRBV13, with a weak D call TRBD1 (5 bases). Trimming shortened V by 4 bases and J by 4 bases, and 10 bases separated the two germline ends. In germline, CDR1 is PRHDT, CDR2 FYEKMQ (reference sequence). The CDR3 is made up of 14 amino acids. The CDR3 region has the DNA TGTGCCAGCAGCTCCAGGGAACCCACCGGGGAGCTGTTTTTT. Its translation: CASSSREPTGELFF.

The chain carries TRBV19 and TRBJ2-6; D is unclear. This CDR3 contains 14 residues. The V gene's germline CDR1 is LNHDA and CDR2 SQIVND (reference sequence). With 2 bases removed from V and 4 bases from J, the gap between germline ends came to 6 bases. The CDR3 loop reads CASSIQQGANVLTF. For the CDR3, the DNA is TGTGCCAGTAGTATACAACAGGGGGCCAACGTCCTGACTTTC. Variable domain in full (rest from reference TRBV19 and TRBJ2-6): DGGITQSPKYLFRKEGQNVTLSCEQNLNHDAMYWYRQDPGQGLRLIYYSQIVNDFQKGDIAEGYSVSREKKESFPLTVTSAQKNPTAFYLCASSIQQGANVLTFGAGSRLTVL.

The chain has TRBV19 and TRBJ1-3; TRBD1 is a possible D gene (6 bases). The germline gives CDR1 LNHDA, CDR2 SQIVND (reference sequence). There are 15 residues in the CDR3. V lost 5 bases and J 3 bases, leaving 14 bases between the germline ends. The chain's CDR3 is CASSSSGDIGNTIYF. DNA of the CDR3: TGTGCCAGTAGTTCAAGCGGGGACATTGGAAACACCATATATTTT.

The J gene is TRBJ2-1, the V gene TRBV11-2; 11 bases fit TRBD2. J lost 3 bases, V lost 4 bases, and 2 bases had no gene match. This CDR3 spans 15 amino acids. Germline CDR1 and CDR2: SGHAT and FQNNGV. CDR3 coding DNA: TGTGCCAGCAGCTCTCTAGCGGGGGGCTACAATGAGCAGTTCTTC. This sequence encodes CASSSLAGGYNEQFF. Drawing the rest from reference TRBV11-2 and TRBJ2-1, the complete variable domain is EAGVAQSPRYKIIEKRQSVAFWCNPISGHATLYWYQQILGQGPKLLIQFQNNGVVDDSQLPKDRFSAERLKGVDSTLKIQPAKLEDSAVYLCASSSLAGGYNEQFFGPGTRLTVL.

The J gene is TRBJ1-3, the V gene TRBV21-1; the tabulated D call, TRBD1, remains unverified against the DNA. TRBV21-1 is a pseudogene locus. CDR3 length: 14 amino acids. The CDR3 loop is CASIGGVTGNTIYF. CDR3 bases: TGTGCCAGCATAGGGGGTGTCACTGGAAACACCATATATTTT.

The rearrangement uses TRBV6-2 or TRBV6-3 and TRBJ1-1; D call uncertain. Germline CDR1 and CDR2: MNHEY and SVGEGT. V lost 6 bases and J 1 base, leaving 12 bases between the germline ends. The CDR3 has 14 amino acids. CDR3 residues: CASSWGGGNTEAFF. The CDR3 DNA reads TGTGCCAGCAGCTGGGGAGGAGGGAACACTGAAGCTTTCTTT.

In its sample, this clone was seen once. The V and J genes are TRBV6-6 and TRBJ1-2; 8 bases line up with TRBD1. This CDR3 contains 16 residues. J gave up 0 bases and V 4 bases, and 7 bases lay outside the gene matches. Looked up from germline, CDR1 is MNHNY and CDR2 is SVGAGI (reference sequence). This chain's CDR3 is CASSSGTGTANYGYTF. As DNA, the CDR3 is TGTGCCAGCAGTTCCGGGACAGGAACAGCTAACTATGGCTACACCTTC.

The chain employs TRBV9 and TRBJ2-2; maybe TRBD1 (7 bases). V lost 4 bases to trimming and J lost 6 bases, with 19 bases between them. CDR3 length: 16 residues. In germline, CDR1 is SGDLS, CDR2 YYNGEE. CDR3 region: CASSPGGRQGSGELFF. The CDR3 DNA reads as TGTGCCAGCAGCCCAGGGGGGCGACAGGGATCCGGGGAGCTGTTTTTT.

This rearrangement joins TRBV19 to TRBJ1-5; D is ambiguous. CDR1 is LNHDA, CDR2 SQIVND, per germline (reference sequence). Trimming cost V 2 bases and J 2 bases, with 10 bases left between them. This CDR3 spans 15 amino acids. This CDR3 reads CASSIRTGGNQPQHF. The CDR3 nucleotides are TGTGCCAGTAGTATAAGGACTGGGGGCAATCAGCCCCAGCATTTT.

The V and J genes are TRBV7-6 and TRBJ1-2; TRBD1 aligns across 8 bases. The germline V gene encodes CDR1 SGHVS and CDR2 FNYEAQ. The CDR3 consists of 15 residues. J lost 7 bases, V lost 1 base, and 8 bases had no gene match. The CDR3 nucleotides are TGTGCCAGCAGCTTAGACGGACAGGGTACGGCTGGCTACACCTTC. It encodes CASSLDGQGTAGYTF. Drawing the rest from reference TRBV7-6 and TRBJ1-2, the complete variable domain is GAGVSQSPRYKVTKRGQDVALRCDPISGHVSLYWYRQALGQGPEFLTYFNYEAQQDKSGLPNDRFSAERPEGSISTLTIQRTEQRDSAMYRCASSLDGQGTAGYTFGSGTRLTVV.

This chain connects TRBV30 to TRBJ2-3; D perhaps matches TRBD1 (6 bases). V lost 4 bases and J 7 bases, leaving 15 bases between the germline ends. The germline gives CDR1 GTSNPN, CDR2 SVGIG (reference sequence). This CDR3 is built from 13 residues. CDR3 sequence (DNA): TGTGCCTGGACCCCCGGCAGGGGCAATACGCAGTATTTT. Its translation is CAWTPGRGNTQYF. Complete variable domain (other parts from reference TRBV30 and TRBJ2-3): SQTIHQWPATLVQPVGSPLSLECTVEGTSNPNLYWYRQAAGRGLQLLFYSVGIGQISSEVPQNLSASRPQDRQFILSSKKLLLSDSGFYLCAWTPGRGNTQYFGPGTRLTVL.

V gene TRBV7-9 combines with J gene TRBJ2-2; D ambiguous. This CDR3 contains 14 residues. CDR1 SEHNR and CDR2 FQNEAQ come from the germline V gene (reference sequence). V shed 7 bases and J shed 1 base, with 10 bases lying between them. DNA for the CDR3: TGTGCCAGCAACAGATTCGTGAACACCGGGGAGCTGTTTTTT. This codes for CASNRFVNTGELFF.

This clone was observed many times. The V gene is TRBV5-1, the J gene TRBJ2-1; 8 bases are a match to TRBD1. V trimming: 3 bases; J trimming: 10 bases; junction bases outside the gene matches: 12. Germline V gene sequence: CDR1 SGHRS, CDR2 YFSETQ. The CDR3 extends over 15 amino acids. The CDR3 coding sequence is TGCGCCAGCAGCTCCGGGACAGGTGGGCAATCGGAGCAGTTCTTC. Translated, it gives CASSSGTGGQSEQFF.

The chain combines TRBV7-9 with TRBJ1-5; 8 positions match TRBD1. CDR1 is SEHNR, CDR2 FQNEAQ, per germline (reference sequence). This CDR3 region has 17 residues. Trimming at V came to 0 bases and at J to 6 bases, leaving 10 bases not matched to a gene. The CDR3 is CASSLAVVGTGIQPQHF. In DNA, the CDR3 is TGTGCCAGCAGCTTAGCGGTGGTCGGGACAGGAATTCAGCCCCAGCATTTT.

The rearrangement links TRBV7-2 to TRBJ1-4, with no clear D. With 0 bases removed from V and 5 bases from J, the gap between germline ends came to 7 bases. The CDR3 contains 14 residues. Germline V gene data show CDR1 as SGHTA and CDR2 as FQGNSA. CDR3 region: CASSLARGNEKLFF. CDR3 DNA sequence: TGTGCCAGCAGCTTAGCACGAGGAAATGAAAAACTGTTTTTT. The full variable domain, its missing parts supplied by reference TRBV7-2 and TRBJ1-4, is GAGVSQSPSNKVTEKGKDVELRCDPISGHTALYWYRQSLGQGLEFLIYFQGNSAPDKSGLPSDRFSAERTGGSVSTLTIQRTQQEDSAVYLCASSLARGNEKLFFGSGTQLSVL.

This CDR3 is CATHRHSGGTEAFF. The CDR3 DNA reads TGTGCCACCCATCGACATTCGGGGGGCACTGAAGCTTTCTTT. This rearrangement joins TRBV28 to TRBJ1-1; D perhaps matches TRBD1 (5 bases). The length of the CDR3 is 14 residues. V shed 10 bases and J shed 4 bases, with 19 bases lying between them. CDR1 MDHEN and CDR2 SYDVKM come from the germline V gene.

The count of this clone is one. CDR3 sequence reads: CASSYSGTGGWSGYTF. CDR3 DNA sequence: TGTGCCAGCAGTTACTCAGGGACAGGGGGATGGTCTGGCTACACCTTC. V usage is TRBV6-5 and J usage is TRBJ1-2; TRBD1 matches at 11 bases. V was clipped by 0 bases and J by 7 bases; unmatched bases: 7. CDR3 length equals 16 residues. Germline CDR1 reads MNHEY; CDR2 reads SVGAGI.

The CDR3 loop reads CASSLWGGEQYF. CDR3 bases: TGTGCCAGCAGCTTATGGGGGGGCGAGCAGTACTTC. The chain links TRBV7-3 to TRBJ2-7, with 7 bases aligning to TRBD2. Germline V lookup: CDR1 SGHTA, CDR2 FQGTGA. CDR3 length equals 12 residues. J was trimmed by 6 bases and V by 2 bases; bases with no gene match: 1.

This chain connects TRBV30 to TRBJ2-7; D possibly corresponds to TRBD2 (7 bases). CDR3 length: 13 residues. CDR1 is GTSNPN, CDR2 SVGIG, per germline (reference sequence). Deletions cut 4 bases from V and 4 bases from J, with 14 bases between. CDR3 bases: TGTGCCTGGATGAGGGGGGGAGGGTACGAGCAGTACTTC. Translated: CAWMRGGGYEQYF.

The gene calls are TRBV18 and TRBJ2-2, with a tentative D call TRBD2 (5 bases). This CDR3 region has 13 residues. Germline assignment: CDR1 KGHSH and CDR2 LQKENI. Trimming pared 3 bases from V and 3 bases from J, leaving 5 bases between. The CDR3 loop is CASSPEDTGELFF. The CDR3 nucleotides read TGTGCCAGCTCACCGGAGGACACCGGGGAGCTGTTTTTT.

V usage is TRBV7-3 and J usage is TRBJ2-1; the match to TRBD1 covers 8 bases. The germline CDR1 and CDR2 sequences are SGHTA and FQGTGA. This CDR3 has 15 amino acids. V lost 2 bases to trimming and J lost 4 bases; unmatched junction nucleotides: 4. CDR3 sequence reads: CASSLQGAVYNEQFF. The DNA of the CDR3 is TGTGCCAGCAGCTTACAGGGGGCGGTTTACAATGAGCAGTTCTTC.

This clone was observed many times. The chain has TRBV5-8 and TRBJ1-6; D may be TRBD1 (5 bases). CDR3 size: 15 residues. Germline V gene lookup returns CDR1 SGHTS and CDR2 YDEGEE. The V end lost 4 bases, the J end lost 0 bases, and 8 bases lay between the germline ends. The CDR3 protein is CASSQDSSYNSPLHF. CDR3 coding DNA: TGTGCCAGCAGCCAAGACAGCTCCTATAATTCACCCCTCCACTTT. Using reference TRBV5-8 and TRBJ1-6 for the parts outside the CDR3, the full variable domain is EAGVTQSPTHLIKTRGQQATLRCSPISGHTSVYWYQQALGLGLQFLLWYDEGEERNRGNFPPRFSGRQFPNYSSELNVNALELEDSALYLCASSQDSSYNSPLHFGNGTRLTVT.

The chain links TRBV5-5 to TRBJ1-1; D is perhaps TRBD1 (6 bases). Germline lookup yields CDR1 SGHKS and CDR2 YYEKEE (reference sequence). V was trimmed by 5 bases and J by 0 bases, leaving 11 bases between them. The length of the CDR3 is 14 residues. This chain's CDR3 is CASSRDIMNTEAFF. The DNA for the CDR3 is TGTGCCAGCAGTCGGGACATAATGAACACTGAAGCTTTCTTT.

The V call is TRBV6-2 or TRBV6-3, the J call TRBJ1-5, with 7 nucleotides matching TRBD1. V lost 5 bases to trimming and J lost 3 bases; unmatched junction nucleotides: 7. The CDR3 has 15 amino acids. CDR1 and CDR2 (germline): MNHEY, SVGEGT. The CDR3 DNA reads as TGTGCCAGCAGTAAAGACAGGGATCTCAATCAGCCCCAGCATTTT. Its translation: CASSKDRDLNQPQHF.

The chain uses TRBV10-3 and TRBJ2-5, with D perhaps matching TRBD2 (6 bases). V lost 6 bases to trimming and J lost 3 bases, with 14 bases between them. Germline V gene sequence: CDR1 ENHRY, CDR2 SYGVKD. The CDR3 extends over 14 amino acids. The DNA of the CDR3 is TGTGCCATCAGGTCCGGGGCTAGCGAAGAGACCCAGTACTTC. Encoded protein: CAIRSGASEETQYF.

The CDR3 protein is CASRRTGDNYGYTF. In DNA, the CDR3 is TGCGCCAGCCGCCGGACAGGGGATAACTATGGCTACACCTTC. The chain recombines TRBV5-1 with TRBJ1-2; 9 bases are shared with TRBD1. The CDR3 spans 14 residues. CDR1 SGHRS and CDR2 YFSETQ come from the germline V gene. The junction had 5 bases not matched to a gene; V was cut back by 7 bases and J by 1 base. Complete variable domain (other parts from reference TRBV5-1 and TRBJ1-2): KAGVTQTPRYLIKTRGQQVTLSCSPISGHRSVSWYQQTPGQGLQFLFEYFSETQRNKGNFPGRFSGRQFSNSRSEMNVSTLELGDSALYLCASRRTGDNYGYTFGSGTRLTVV.